A single sample gave rise to the 30 T cell receptor beta chains below, sequenced in a study of blood T cell repertoires in COVID-19. Repertoires were generated with immunoSEQ multiplex PCR, while TCRdb's copy carries only in-frame clones and drops some. This sample has around 76,000 clones, with more than 75% found just once. The specimen was peripheral blood. These TCRs come from a human donor in a cohort sampled during active COVID-19.

Concerning this clone itself: The final CDR3 position lacks the conserved phenylalanine or tryptophan, pointing to a likely read error. The DNA is left out, because the CDR3 cannot be placed on it with certainty; the CDR3 is given as TCRdb lists it. This sequence joins TRBV6-5 and TRBJ1-1; TRBD1 is the table's D call, not checked against the DNA. The germline CDR1 and CDR2 sequences are MNHEY and SVGAGI. The CDR3 contains 11 residues when both ends are counted. CDR3 protein: CASRLDRDDSL.

V gene TRBV29-1 combines with J gene TRBJ1-4; D gene uncertain. This CDR3 comprises 14 residues. Germline assignment: CDR1 SQVTM and CDR2 ANQGSEA. V was cut by 4 bases and J by 6 bases, with 15 bases left in between. The CDR3 loop reads CSVGRQEKDEKLFF. CDR3 coding DNA: TGCAGCGTTGGAAGGCAGGAAAAAGATGAAAAACTGTTTTTT. The variable domain in full, with the rest retrieved from reference TRBV29-1 and TRBJ1-4, is SAVISQKPSRDICQRGTSLTIQCQVDSQVTMMFWYRQQPGQSLTLIATANQGSEATYESGFVIDKFPISRPNLTFSTLTVSNMSPEDSSIYLCSVGRQEKDEKLFFGSGTQLSVL.

The gene calls are TRBV9 and TRBJ2-2; D uncertain. Germline CDR1 SGDLS, CDR2 YYNGEE. V dropped 0 bases and J dropped 4 bases, with 4 bases sitting between them. The CDR3 length is 13 residues. CDR3 nucleotides: TGTGCCAGCAGCGTAGAACTCACCGGGGAGCTGTTTTTT. Protein sequence: CASSVELTGELFF.

In its sample, this clone was seen a few times. The chain couples TRBV4-3 to TRBJ1-3; D gene ambiguous. This CDR3 has 17 residues. Per the germline V gene, CDR1 is LGHNA and CDR2 is YSLEER. V shed 0 bases and J shed 0 bases, with 12 bases lying between them. The chain's CDR3 is CASSQEGHGNSGNTIYF. The CDR3 nucleotides read TGCGCCAGCAGCCAAGAGGGCCACGGAAACTCTGGAAACACCATATATTTT.

The V and J genes are TRBV12-5 and TRBJ2-1; D possibly corresponds to TRBD2 (5 bases). The ends were cut back, 1 base at V and 0 bases at J, with 13 bases in the middle. CDR3 length: 17 residues. Germline loops: CDR1 LGHNT, CDR2 FRNRAP. CDR3 sequence (DNA): TGTGCTAGTGGTTTGGCCGGTCTGGGGAGCTCCTACAATGAGCAGTTCTTC. It encodes CASGLAGLGSSYNEQFF.

This rearrangement joins TRBV6-2 or TRBV6-3 to TRBJ1-4; tentatively, D is TRBD1 (5 bases). This CDR3 comprises 17 residues. Trimming took off 5 bases at V and 1 base at J, with 17 bases between the two ends. Looked up from germline, CDR1 is MNHEY and CDR2 is SVGEGT. The CDR3 sequence is CASSRRNPGLTNEKLFF. The CDR3 DNA reads as TGTGCCAGCAGTCGTCGTAATCCGGGACTAACTAATGAAAAACTGTTTTTT.

This chain uses TRBV2 with TRBJ2-1; TRBD1 is a possible D gene (6 bases). Germline V gene data show CDR1 as SNHLY and CDR2 as FYNNEI. Trimming stripped 10 bases from V and 7 bases from J, with 20 bases between. The CDR3 extends over 14 amino acids. CDR3: CATVLQGHMNEQFF. The CDR3 DNA sequence: TGTGCCACAGTCCTACAGGGACATATGAATGAGCAGTTCTTC. Using reference TRBV2 and TRBJ2-1 for the parts outside the CDR3, the full variable domain is EPEVTQTPSHQVTQMGQEVILRCVPISNHLYFYWYRQILGQKVEFLVSFYNNEISEKSEIFDDQFSVERPDGSNFTLKIRSTKLEDSAMYFCATVLQGHMNEQFFGPGTRLTVL.

J is TRBJ2-3 and V is TRBV5-1, with TRBD1 matching 8 bases. Trimming at V came to 4 bases and at J to 7 bases, leaving 5 bases not matched to a gene. Germline V lookup: CDR1 SGHRS, CDR2 YFSETQ. The CDR3 spans 13 residues. CDR3 sequence: CASSDRGGYTQYF. The DNA for the CDR3 is TGCGCCAGCAGCGACAGGGGTGGATATACGCAGTATTTT. The variable domain in full, completed from reference TRBV5-1 and TRBJ2-3, reads KAGVTQTPRYLIKTRGQQVTLSCSPISGHRSVSWYQQTPGQGLQFLFEYFSETQRNKGNFPGRFSGRQFSNSRSEMNVSTLELGDSALYLCASSDRGGYTQYFGPGTRLTVL.

This chain uses TRBV10-3 with TRBJ1-1; 7 bases agree with TRBD1. This CDR3 contains 13 residues. Germline trimming cut 10 bases from V and 1 base from J; bases unmatched to any gene: 6. CDR1 is ENHRY, CDR2 SYGVKD, per germline. CDR3 coding DNA: TGTGCCACCGCCGGGACAGAGAACACTGAAGCTTTCTTT. As protein: CATAGTENTEAFF.

This clone was counted a few times. Germline and junction disagree at one end, which may indicate a read error. The CDR3: CASTLIIGVGYGYTF. The CDR3 nucleotides read TGTGCCAGCACCTTAATAATCGGGGTGGGCTATGGCTACACCTTC. The gene calls are TRBV7-2 and TRBJ1-2, with D unresolved. The CDR3 runs 15 residues. CDR1 is SGHTA and CDR2 is FQGNSA in the germline V gene.

The V gene is TRBV2, the J gene TRBJ2-1; D might be TRBD2 (6 bases). V gave up 6 bases and J gave up 6 bases, with 9 bases separating them. CDR3 length equals 12 residues. Germline loops: CDR1 SNHLY, CDR2 FYNNEI. The CDR3 protein is CASRGLPNEQFF. CDR3 DNA: TGTGCCAGCAGAGGACTACCCAATGAGCAGTTCTTC.

The rearrangement uses TRBV27 and TRBJ1-2; TRBD1 aligns across 11 bases. The V gene end was trimmed by 6 bases and the J gene end by 3 bases; junction bases not matched to a gene: 3. In germline, CDR1 is MNHEY, CDR2 SMNVEV (reference sequence). There are 14 residues in the CDR3. Here the CDR3 reads CASRDRGRDYGYTF. The CDR3 DNA reads as TGTGCCAGCAGGGACAGGGGGCGCGACTATGGCTACACCTTC.

This chain uses TRBV4-2 with TRBJ2-1; D might be TRBD1 (6 bases). V gave up 1 base and J gave up 8 bases, with 9 bases separating them. This CDR3 comprises 13 residues. Germline lookup yields CDR1 LGHNA and CDR2 YNFKEQ. Here the CDR3 DNA reads TGTGCCAGCAGCCAAGTCAGGGGAGATGAGCAGTTCTTC. The encoded protein is CASSQVRGDEQFF.

J is TRBJ1-2 and V is TRBV9, with TRBD1 matching over 11 bases. CDR1 is SGDLS, CDR2 YYNGEE, per germline. This CDR3 comprises 17 residues. Trimming cost V 0 bases and J 0 bases; bases outside gene matches: 4. CDR3 sequence reads: CASSVGGQGAPNYGYTF. The CDR3, as DNA: TGTGCCAGCAGCGTAGGAGGACAGGGGGCCCCTAACTATGGCTACACCTTC. The variable domain in full, completed from reference TRBV9 and TRBJ1-2, reads DSGVTQTPKHLITATGQRVTLRCSPRSGDLSVYWYQQSLDQGLQFLIQYYNGEERAKGNILERFSAQQFPDLHSELNLSSLELGDSALYFCASSVGGQGAPNYGYTFGSGTRLTVV.

The chain has TRBV29-1 and TRBJ2-1, with unresolved D. The germline V and J ends were trimmed by 0 bases and 3 bases, with 15 bases remaining between them. The CDR3 consists of 16 residues. Looked up from germline, CDR1 is SQVTM and CDR2 is ANQGSEA. The CDR3 sequence: CSVEDPGRKSYNEQFF. The CDR3 region has the DNA TGCAGCGTTGAAGACCCAGGAAGGAAAAGCTACAATGAGCAGTTCTTC.

This chain joins TRBV7-2 and TRBJ1-3, with a possible D match to TRBD1 (6 bases). There are 16 residues in the CDR3. Looked up from germline, CDR1 is SGHTA and CDR2 is FQGNSA. Trimming took off 6 bases at V and 0 bases at J, with 15 bases between the two ends. The chain's CDR3 is CASSRQDVTSGNTIYF. CDR3 nucleotides: TGTGCCAGCAGTAGACAGGACGTTACCTCTGGAAACACCATATATTTT.

V usage is TRBV5-1 and J usage is TRBJ2-5; 10 bases match TRBD2. Trimming removed 0 bases from V and 4 bases from J; junction bases left unmatched: 6. The CDR3 length is 16 residues. Germline values: CDR1 SGHRS, CDR2 YFSETQ. Here the CDR3 DNA reads TGCGCCAGCAGCTTGGGTTCTAGCGGGGGTAGAGAGACCCAGTACTTC. It is translated as CASSLGSSGGRETQYF.

This chain links TRBV2 with TRBJ2-7, with 9 positions matching TRBD2. The CDR3 is made up of 14 amino acids. CDR1 is SNHLY and CDR2 is FYNNEI in the germline V gene. V lost 6 bases and J lost 2; bases outside the gene matches: 5. As DNA, the CDR3 is TGTGCCAGCAGCCGAGGGACTAGCCCCTACGAGCAGTACTTC. It codes for CASSRGTSPYEQYF.

The chain joins TRBV4-3 to TRBJ2-1; 11 bases match TRBD1. The germline gives CDR1 LGHNA, CDR2 YSLEER. Trimming removed 3 bases from V and 6 bases from J; junction bases left unmatched: 4. This CDR3 has 15 residues. This CDR3 reads CASSHAGTGGNEQFF. In DNA form, the CDR3 reads TGCGCCAGCAGCCACGCCGGGACAGGGGGCAATGAGCAGTTCTTC.

The rearrangement links TRBV6-5 to TRBJ1-1; tentatively, D is TRBD1 (5 bases). Per germline, CDR1 MNHEY and CDR2 SVGAGI. CDR3 length equals 13 residues. The germline V and J ends were trimmed by 5 bases and 1 base, with 8 bases remaining between them. This chain's CDR3 is CASSLTENTEAFF. The CDR3 DNA reads TGTGCCAGCAGTCTGACAGAGAACACTGAAGCTTTCTTT.

The chain uses TRBV10-3 and TRBJ2-7, with 9 bases identical to TRBD1. This CDR3 has 14 residues. The germline V gene encodes CDR1 ENHRY and CDR2 SYGVKD. J lost 3 bases, V lost 4 bases, and 4 bases had no gene match. The CDR3 loop reads CAISARTGDYEQYF. In nucleotides, the CDR3 is TGTGCCATCAGTGCCCGGACAGGGGACTACGAGCAGTACTTC.

CDR3 bases: TGTGCCAGCAGCTTACCGTCACAGGGTCAGAATTCACCCCTCCACTTT. It translates to CASSLPSQGQNSPLHF. The chain combines TRBV5-4 with TRBJ1-6, with D maybe TRBD1 (6 bases). The germline V and J ends were trimmed by 2 bases and 7 bases, with 16 bases remaining between them. The CDR3 covers 16 residues. Germline CDR1 is SGHNT and CDR2 is YYREEE (reference sequence). Drawing the rest from reference TRBV5-4 and TRBJ1-6, the complete variable domain is ETGVTQSPTHLIKTRGQQVTLRCSSQSGHNTVSWYQQALGQGPQFIFQYYREEENGRGNFPPRFSGLQFPNYSSELNVNALELDDSALYLCASSLPSQGQNSPLHFGNGTRLTVT.

The chain combines TRBV6-6 with TRBJ2-1; D gene ambiguous. The CDR3 has 12 residues. V dropped 8 bases and J dropped 8 bases, with 13 bases sitting between them. Germline loops: CDR1 MNHNY, CDR2 SVGAGI (reference sequence). In DNA, the CDR3 is TGTGCCAGCGCCCAGATTGTCCATGAGCAGTTCTTC. This translates into CASAQIVHEQFF.

This clone has just a few counts. V usage is TRBV6-1 and J usage is TRBJ1-4; 7 bases are shared with TRBD1. The CDR3 runs to 13 residues. Germline CDR1 MNHNS, CDR2 SASEGT. The junction had 5 bases not matched to a gene; V was cut back by 3 bases and J by 10 bases. The CDR3, as DNA: TGTGCCAGCAGTGATGGGACAGTTGGAAAACTGTTTTTT. Protein: CASSDGTVGKLFF.

The table lists this clone with a count of one. J is TRBJ2-7 and V is TRBV7-2; unclear D gene. V shed 4 bases and J shed 2 bases, with 12 bases lying between them. This CDR3 comprises 14 residues. Germline CDR1 is SGHTA and CDR2 is FQGNSA. Here the CDR3 DNA reads TGTGCCAGCAGCTCTTTGGCAGGTCCCTACGAGCAGTACTTC. Translated: CASSSLAGPYEQYF.

This clone occurred once. The rearrangement links TRBV9 to TRBJ1-3; 7 bases are a match to TRBD1. Trimming at V came to 4 bases and at J to 9 bases, leaving 13 bases not matched to a gene. The CDR3 length is 15 residues. Germline V gene lookup returns CDR1 SGDLS and CDR2 YYNGEE. The CDR3, as DNA: TGTGCCAGCAGCAGTTCACAGGGGATTTCGGGCACCATATATTTT. Translated: CASSSSQGISGTIYF.

V is TRBV9 and J is TRBJ2-7; TRBD2 matches at 10 bases. The CDR3 consists of 15 residues. The germline V gene has CDR1 SGDLS and CDR2 YYNGEE. Unmatched junction bases numbered 5, after V lost 2 bases and J lost 3 bases. The CDR3 coding sequence is TGTGCCAGCAGCGTCTCTCCTAGCGGGGGCTACGAGCAGTACTTC. This sequence encodes CASSVSPSGGYEQYF.

V is TRBV6-2 or TRBV6-3 and J is TRBJ1-2; possibly TRBD1 for D (6 bases). The length of the CDR3 is 13 residues. The germline V and J ends were trimmed by 5 bases and 2 bases, with 9 bases remaining between them. Germline loops: CDR1 MNHEY, CDR2 SVGEGT. The CDR3 loop reads CASSHGQNYGYTF. The CDR3 bases are TGTGCCAGCAGTCATGGACAGAACTATGGCTACACCTTC.

This chain joins TRBV7-8 and TRBJ2-1; TRBD2 aligns across 7 bases. The germline gives CDR1 SGHVS, CDR2 FQNEAQ. V gave up 2 bases and J gave up 10 bases; unmatched junction bases: 8. This CDR3 is built from 14 residues. The CDR3 region is CASSLRGVWGEQFF. As DNA, the CDR3 is TGTGCCAGCAGCTTACGGGGGGTTTGGGGCGAGCAGTTCTTC.

The J gene is TRBJ2-6, the V gene TRBV3-1 (or the pseudogene TRBV3-2); D unresolved. The CDR3 consists of 15 residues. The V end was cut by 0 bases, the J end by 1 base, with 4 bases between. Germline V lookup: CDR1 LGHDT, CDR2 YNNKEL (reference sequence). The CDR3 nucleotides read TGTGCCAGCAGCCAAGACGTGTCTGGGGCCAACGTCCTGACTTTC. Translated: CASSQDVSGANVLTF.